This T cell receptor (beta chain) comes out of a study of technical replicates of blood from four donors. Clones were sequenced by immunoSEQ multiplex PCR, and TCRdb holds only the in-frame ones, with some missing. The sample contains more than 90,000 clones, more than 90% of which appear only once. The CDR3 runs to 19 residues. V gave up 5 bases and J gave up 2 bases, with 27 bases separating them. The germline CDR1 and CDR2 sequences are SGHRS and YFSETQ. The rearrangement links TRBV5-1 to TRBJ2-3, with D possibly being TRBD2 (6 bases). The origin of this receptor is a human donor in good health. The specimen sequenced was T cells isolated from PBMCs. The CDR3 DNA sequence: TGCGCCAGCAGGTATCCGCGGAATGAGCTAGCGAGTTACACAGATACGCAGTATTTT. Amino acids: CASRYPRNELASYTDTQYF.